Following are 30 T cell receptor beta chains from one sample sequenced in a study of beta chain features in type 1 diabetes. Whole-study findings and limits: Type 1 diabetes patients had TCRB CDR3s that were shorter (moderately but significantly so) in all four CD4+ subsets.

Their cognate antigens are unknown. The entirety of the isolated RNA underwent reverse transcription, so expressed TCRB transcripts were sequenced. Libraries were prepared by immunoSEQ multiplex PCR; TCRdb keeps only in-frame clonotypes and omits some of them. The sample records about 160,000 clones, around 8.3% being singletons. Sequencing was carried out using central memory CD4+ T cells from blood. The receptors here all came from a woman between 18 and 30 years old with type 1 diabetes.

V gene TRBV19 combines with J gene TRBJ2-7; the match to TRBD1 covers 7 bases. The CDR3 loop spans 14 amino acids. V gave up 2 bases and J gave up 6 bases; unmatched junction bases: 7. The germline V gene encodes CDR1 LNHDA and CDR2 SQIVND (reference sequence). The CDR3 spells CASSIPNRGTEQYF. CDR3 DNA sequence: TGTGCCAGTAGTATACCTAACAGGGGAACCGAGCAGTACTTC.

V and J are TRBV20-1 and TRBJ1-2; D remains ambiguous. CDR3 size: 10 residues. The V gene lost 7 bases and the J gene lost 4 bases, with 7 bases spanning the gap. The germline V gene encodes CDR1 DFQATT and CDR2 SNEGSKA (reference sequence). The CDR3 coding sequence is TGCAGTGTCCGGAGCTATGGCTACACCTTC. Protein sequence: CSVRSYGYTF.

This sequence joins TRBV19 and TRBJ2-5; 8 positions agree with TRBD1. Trimming removed 7 bases from V and 2 bases from J; junction bases left unmatched: 9. The germline CDR1 and CDR2 sequences are LNHDA and SQIVND (reference sequence). The CDR3 covers 15 residues. The CDR3 is CASMGGGTGQETQYF. The CDR3 DNA reads as TGTGCCAGTATGGGAGGTGGGACAGGACAAGAGACCCAGTACTTC.

This chain uses TRBV4-3 with TRBJ1-2; D might be TRBD1 (5 bases). The CDR3 runs 13 residues. Per germline, CDR1 LGHNA and CDR2 YSLEER. The V gene lost 1 base and the J gene lost 8 bases, with 11 bases spanning the gap. The CDR3: CASSQGPGQGYTF. The CDR3 DNA sequence: TGCGCCAGCAGCCAAGGGCCAGGGCAGGGCTACACCTTC.

In this sample, this clone turned up a few times. V gene TRBV18 combines with J gene TRBJ1-5; D not resolved. V gave up 6 bases and J gave up 2 bases, with 20 bases separating them. The CDR3 is 17 residues long. Germline V gives CDR1 KGHSH, CDR2 LQKENI. DNA of the CDR3: TGTGCCAGCTCGCCAAATCCAGCCTCCCAGGGCAATCAGCCCCAGCATTTT. Amino acid sequence: CASSPNPASQGNQPQHF.

This clone was recorded a few times. This chain links TRBV5-6 with TRBJ1-2; D remains ambiguous. The V gene's germline CDR1 is SGHDT and CDR2 YYEEEE. V was pared by 0 bases and J by 3 bases, with 15 bases between. The CDR3 length is 16 residues. The CDR3 DNA is TGTGCCAGCAGCTTGGACATTACAAGTTCCGACTATGGCTACACCTTC. Protein sequence: CASSLDITSSDYGYTF.

This sequence joins TRBV7-8 and TRBJ2-1, with D hard to call. The CDR3 runs 14 residues. The V and J ends lost 1 base and 6 bases respectively, with 10 bases between them. CDR1 is SGHVS and CDR2 is FQNEAQ in the germline V gene. The CDR3 loop reads CASSLVLGSNEQFF. The CDR3 DNA reads as TGTGCCAGCAGCTTAGTTCTGGGCTCCAATGAGCAGTTCTTC.

This clone was seen more than once but under ten times. The chain recombines TRBV5-1 with TRBJ2-1, with 11 nucleotides matching TRBD2. V was clipped by 9 bases and J by 9 bases; unmatched bases: 14. The CDR3 has 15 residues. CDR1 SGHRS and CDR2 YFSETQ come from the germline V gene. The CDR3, as DNA: TGCGCCACCTCACCGTCACTAGCGGGAGCGGGTGAGCAGTTCTTC. This translates into CATSPSLAGAGEQFF.

This clone came up many times. The rearrangement uses TRBV5-1 and TRBJ2-5; 8 bases agree with TRBD1. CDR3 length: 15 residues. The germline V gene encodes CDR1 SGHRS and CDR2 YFSETQ. V was pared by 3 bases and J by 2 bases, with 6 bases of the junction left unmatched. In nucleotides, the CDR3 is TGCGCCAGCAGCTCCGGGACAGGTACTCAAGAGACCCAGTACTTC. It yields the protein CASSSGTGTQETQYF.

V and J are TRBV6-6 and TRBJ1-1; 9 nucleotides align to TRBD1. V was pared by 11 bases and J by 3 bases, with 4 bases of the junction left unmatched. Germline V CDR1 and CDR2: MNHNY, SVGAGI (reference sequence). The CDR3 sequence is 12 residues long. The CDR3 sequence is CAARDRDTEAFF. The CDR3 DNA follows: TGTGCCGCCCGGGACAGGGACACTGAAGCTTTCTTT.

The chain couples TRBV6-6 to TRBJ2-4; 12 nucleotides line up with TRBD2. With V trimmed by 5 bases and J by 7 bases, 9 bases remained unmatched. The CDR3 spans 16 residues. CDR1 is MNHNY, CDR2 SVGAGI, per germline (reference sequence). The DNA of the CDR3 is TGTGCCAGCAGTGCGTCTACTAGCGGGGGGAGCAACATTCAGTACTTC. Its translation is CASSASTSGGSNIQYF.

The V gene is TRBV7-2, the J gene TRBJ2-3; TRBD2 matches at 10 bases. Germline CDR1 reads SGHTA; CDR2 reads FQGNSA. The CDR3 is 15 residues long. V shed 5 bases, J shed 2 bases, and the junction held 4 bases outside the gene matches. CDR3 nucleotides: TGTGCCAGCAGCCCACTAGCGGGGAACACAGATACGCAGTATTTT. Residues: CASSPLAGNTDTQYF.

This clone was counted between two and nine times. V gene TRBV5-1 combines with J gene TRBJ2-2; D is possibly TRBD2 (6 bases). The CDR3 contains 15 residues. The V gene lost 4 bases and the J gene lost 4 bases, with 14 bases spanning the gap. CDR1 is SGHRS and CDR2 is YFSETQ in the germline V gene. This chain's CDR3 is CASSPGGAPTGELFF. Here the CDR3 DNA reads TGCGCCAGCAGCCCTGGCGGGGCGCCCACCGGGGAGCTGTTTTTT.

This chain joins TRBV5-1 and TRBJ1-3; maybe TRBD1 (5 bases). Trimming took 0 bases from V and 0 from J, leaving 7 bases between them. Looked up from germline, CDR1 is SGHRS and CDR2 is YFSETQ. The CDR3 has 15 residues. In DNA, the CDR3 is TGCGCCAGCAGCTTGGTTCAGGGCTCTGGAAACACCATATATTTT. Residues: CASSLVQGSGNTIYF.

This clone was seen repeatedly, ten times or more. This chain uses TRBV11-2 with TRBJ2-3; perhaps TRBD1 as D (5 bases). The CDR3 is 14 amino acids. CDR1 is SGHAT, CDR2 FQNNGV, per germline. V lost 5 bases and J lost 0, with 9 bases in between. The CDR3 nucleotides are TGTGCCAGCAGCGGGGCGTACAGCACAGATACGCAGTATTTT. It specifies CASSGAYSTDTQYF.

This clone was seen only a few times. This chain links TRBV20-1 with TRBJ1-1; D remains unclear. Germline V gives CDR1 DFQATT, CDR2 SNEGSKA (reference sequence). Trimming cost V 0 bases and J 7 bases, with 6 bases left between them. The CDR3 length is 11 residues. CDR3 residues: CSARDRGEAFF. The CDR3 DNA reads as TGCAGTGCTAGAGATCGGGGTGAAGCTTTCTTT.

The chain recombines TRBV11-3 with TRBJ1-2; no firm D call. The CDR3 runs to 14 residues. The ends were cut back, 5 bases at V and 2 bases at J, with 12 bases in the middle. Germline V CDR1 and CDR2: SGHNT, YENEEA. The CDR3 sequence is CASSPRRVNYGYTF. CDR3 sequence (DNA): TGTGCCAGCAGCCCGCGGCGGGTGAACTATGGCTACACCTTC.

CDR3 nucleotides: TGTGCCAGCAGTTGGTGGGGAAGGGGGATCTACAATGAGCAGTTCTTC. It is translated as CASSWWGRGIYNEQFF. The rearrangement uses TRBV6-5 and TRBJ2-1; TRBD1 is a possible D gene (6 bases). Trimming shortened V by 4 bases and J by 3 bases, and 16 bases separated the two germline ends. CDR3 size: 16 residues. The germline V gene has CDR1 MNHEY and CDR2 SVGAGI.

This sequence joins TRBV2 and TRBJ1-6; no firm D call. The CDR3 length is 13 residues. The germline gives CDR1 SNHLY, CDR2 FYNNEI. The V and J ends lost 7 bases and 7 bases respectively, with 11 bases between them. In nucleotides, the CDR3 is TGTGCCAGCAACCAGGTTGCGAATTCACCCCTCCACTTT. Protein: CASNQVANSPLHF. Full variable domain (missing parts from reference TRBV2 and TRBJ1-6): EPEVTQTPSHQVTQMGQEVILRCVPISNHLYFYWYRQILGQKVEFLVSFYNNEISEKSEIFDDQFSVERPDGSNFTLKIRSTKLEDSAMYFCASNQVANSPLHFGNGTRLTVT.

This chain joins TRBV2 and TRBJ2-7; maybe TRBD2 (5 bases). From germline, CDR1 is SNHLY and CDR2 FYNNEI. Trimming cost V 8 bases and J 0 bases, with 11 bases left between them. This CDR3 contains 13 residues. The CDR3 is CASGPGISYEQYF. As DNA, the CDR3 is TGTGCCAGCGGTCCGGGAATCTCCTACGAGCAGTACTTC. Complete variable domain (other parts from reference TRBV2 and TRBJ2-7): EPEVTQTPSHQVTQMGQEVILRCVPISNHLYFYWYRQILGQKVEFLVSFYNNEISEKSEIFDDQFSVERPDGSNFTLKIRSTKLEDSAMYFCASGPGISYEQYFGPGTRLTVT.

This clone was counted a few times. The rearrangement uses TRBV19 and TRBJ2-5, with D maybe TRBD1 (5 bases). TRBJ2-7 explains the end of the DNA better; the J call may be wrong. This CDR3 spans 15 amino acids. Germline V gene data show CDR1 as LNHDA and CDR2 as SQIVND (reference sequence). The CDR3 loop is CASRKGHAPSYEQYF. CDR3 nucleotide sequence: TGTGCCAGTAGAAAAGGACACGCGCCCTCCTACGAGCAGTACTTC.

V gene TRBV9 combines with J gene TRBJ2-3; 7 nucleotides line up with TRBD2. The V gene end was trimmed by 0 bases and the J gene end by 4 bases; junction bases not matched to a gene: 2. This CDR3 contains 14 residues. Germline CDR1 SGDLS, CDR2 YYNGEE. The CDR3 bases are TGTGCCAGCAGCGTAGGTGCGGGGGCAGATACGCAGTATTTT. Its protein product is CASSVGAGADTQYF.

This clone was found a few times. The chain couples TRBV28 to TRBJ2-5; D unresolved. This CDR3 region has 14 residues. CDR1 is MDHEN, CDR2 SYDVKM, per germline. V was shortened by 7 bases and J by 0 bases, with 12 bases between the two germline ends. The CDR3: CASILGSNQETQYF. For the CDR3, the DNA is TGTGCCAGCATCTTGGGCAGTAACCAAGAGACCCAGTACTTC. Complete variable domain (other parts from reference TRBV28 and TRBJ2-5): DVKVTQSSRYLVKRTGEKVFLECVQDMDHENMFWYRQDPGLGLRLIYFSYDVKMKEKGDIPEGYSVSREKKERFSLILESASTNQTSMYLCASILGSNQETQYFGPGTRLLVL.

This clone has just a few counts. This sequence joins TRBV7-2 and TRBJ2-1, with TRBD1 as a possible D gene (6 bases). Germline values: CDR1 SGHTA, CDR2 FQGNSA. V dropped 6 bases and J dropped 3 bases, with 15 bases sitting between them. CDR3 size: 15 residues. CDR3: CASSMTQGGYNEQFF. CDR3 sequence (DNA): TGTGCCAGCAGTATGACACAGGGCGGCTACAATGAGCAGTTCTTC. The complete variable domain, with remaining parts taken from reference TRBV7-2 and TRBJ2-1, reads GAGVSQSPSNKVTEKGKDVELRCDPISGHTALYWYRQSLGQGLEFLIYFQGNSAPDKSGLPSDRFSAERTGGSVSTLTIQRTQQEDSAVYLCASSMTQGGYNEQFFGPGTRLTVL.

This chain joins TRBV7-2 and TRBJ1-2; 8 bases fit TRBD1. Germline CDR1 and CDR2: SGHTA and FQGNSA. The length of the CDR3 is 15 residues. J lost 8 bases, V lost 7 bases, and 15 bases had no gene match. This CDR3 reads CASTPGAGRGRGYTF. The CDR3 DNA sequence: TGTGCCAGCACCCCAGGGGCGGGCAGGGGGCGCGGCTACACCTTC. Variable domain in full (rest from reference TRBV7-2 and TRBJ1-2): GAGVSQSPSNKVTEKGKDVELRCDPISGHTALYWYRQSLGQGLEFLIYFQGNSAPDKSGLPSDRFSAERTGGSVSTLTIQRTQQEDSAVYLCASTPGAGRGRGYTFGSGTRLTVV.

This chain connects TRBV30 to TRBJ2-1; 8 bases align to TRBD2. Germline V gene lookup returns CDR1 GTSNPN and CDR2 SVGIG (reference sequence). CDR3 size: 13 residues. The junction had 4 bases not matched to a gene; V was cut back by 3 bases and J by 6 bases. CDR3 nucleotide sequence: TGTGCCTGGAGCCCTAGCGGGCTCAATGAGCAGTTCTTC. Its protein is CAWSPSGLNEQFF.

This clone was picked up a small number of times. The chain employs TRBV7-2 and TRBJ1-2; 8 nucleotides match TRBD1. This CDR3 contains 14 residues. Per the germline V gene, CDR1 is SGHTA and CDR2 is FQGNSA. V gave up 0 bases and J gave up 8 bases; unmatched junction bases: 5. The CDR3 DNA follows: TGTGCCAGCAGCTTAGCGCACAGGGGGGTCGGCTACACCTTC. This gives the protein CASSLAHRGVGYTF.

The V gene is TRBV7-9, the J gene TRBJ2-7; TRBD1 matches 7 bases. Trimming took 3 bases from V and 5 from J; bases not matched to a gene: 7. The CDR3 contains 14 residues. Germline CDR1 and CDR2: SEHNR and FQNEAQ (reference sequence). The CDR3 DNA follows: TGTGCCAGCAGCTTCCACGACAGGGAACACGAGCAGTACTTC. Its protein is CASSFHDREHEQYF.

V and J are TRBV5-1 and TRBJ2-3, with 10 bases that match TRBD1. Germline CDR1 SGHRS, CDR2 YFSETQ. The trim removed 4 bases at V and 6 bases at J, leaving 5 bases unmatched. The CDR3 is 14 amino acids. CDR3: CASSHDRGRDTQYF. Written as DNA, the CDR3 is TGCGCCAGCAGCCACGACAGGGGGCGGGATACGCAGTATTTT.

This clone was recorded a few times. This rearrangement joins TRBV14 to TRBJ2-6; D remains unclear. The CDR3 has 14 residues. Germline values: CDR1 SGHDN, CDR2 FVKESK. Trimming stripped 4 bases from V and 2 bases from J, with 6 bases between. The CDR3 DNA reads as TGTGCCAGCAGCCTGTCCGCTGGGGCCAACGTCCTGACTTTC. As protein: CASSLSAGANVLTF.